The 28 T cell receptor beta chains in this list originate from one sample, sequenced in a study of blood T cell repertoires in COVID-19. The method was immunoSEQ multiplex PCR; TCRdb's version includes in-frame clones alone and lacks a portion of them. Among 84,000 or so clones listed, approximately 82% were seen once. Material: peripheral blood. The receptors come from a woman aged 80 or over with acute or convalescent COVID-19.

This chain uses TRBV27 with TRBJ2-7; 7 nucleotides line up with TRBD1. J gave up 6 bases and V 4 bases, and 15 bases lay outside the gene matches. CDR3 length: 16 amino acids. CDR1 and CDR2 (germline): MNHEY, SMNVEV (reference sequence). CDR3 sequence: CASSSLSTGENLEQYF. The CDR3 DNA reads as TGTGCCAGCAGTTCACTAAGTACAGGGGAGAATCTCGAGCAGTACTTC.

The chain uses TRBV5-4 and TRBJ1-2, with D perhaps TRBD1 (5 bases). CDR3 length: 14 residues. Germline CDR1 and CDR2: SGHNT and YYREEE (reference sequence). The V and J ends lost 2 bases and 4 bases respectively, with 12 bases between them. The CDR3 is CASSLLQGFYGYTF. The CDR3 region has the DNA TGTGCCAGCAGCTTACTTCAGGGCTTCTATGGCTACACCTTC. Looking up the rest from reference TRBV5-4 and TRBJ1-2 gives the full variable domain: ETGVTQSPTHLIKTRGQQVTLRCSSQSGHNTVSWYQQALGQGPQFIFQYYREEENGRGNFPPRFSGLQFPNYSSELNVNALELDDSALYLCASSLLQGFYGYTFGSGTRLTVV.

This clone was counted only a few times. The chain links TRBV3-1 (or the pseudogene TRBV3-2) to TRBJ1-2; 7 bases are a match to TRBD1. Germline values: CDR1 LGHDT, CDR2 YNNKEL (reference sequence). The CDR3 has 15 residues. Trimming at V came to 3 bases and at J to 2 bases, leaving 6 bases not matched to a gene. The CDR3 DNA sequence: TGTGCCAGCAGCCATGAGGACAGGCCCAACTATGGCTACACCTTC. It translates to CASSHEDRPNYGYTF.

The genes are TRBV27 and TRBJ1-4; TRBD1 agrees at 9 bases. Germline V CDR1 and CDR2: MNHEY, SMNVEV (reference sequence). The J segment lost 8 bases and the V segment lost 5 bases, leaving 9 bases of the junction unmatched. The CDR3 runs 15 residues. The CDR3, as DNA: TGTGCCAGCAGTCCGTCCCCCGGGACAGGGGAAAAACTGTTTTTT. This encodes CASSPSPGTGEKLFF.

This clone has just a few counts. This CDR3 reads CASSYAGPGGYTF. The CDR3 nucleotides are TGTGCCAGCAGCTACGCAGGGCCTGGTGGCTACACCTTC. This sequence joins TRBV12-3 or TRBV12-4 and TRBJ1-2, with D possibly matching TRBD1 (5 bases). The CDR3 runs to 13 residues. V was clipped by 6 bases and J by 7 bases, with 15 bases between them.

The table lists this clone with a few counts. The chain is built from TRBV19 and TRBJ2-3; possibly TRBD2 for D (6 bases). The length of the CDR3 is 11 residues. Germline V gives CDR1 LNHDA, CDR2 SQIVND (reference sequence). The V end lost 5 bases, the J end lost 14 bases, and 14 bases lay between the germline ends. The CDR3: CASSSRLVPYF. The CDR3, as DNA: TGTGCCAGTAGTTCCAGACTAGTCCCGTATTTT. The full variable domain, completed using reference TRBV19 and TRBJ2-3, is DGGITQSPKYLFRKEGQNVTLSCEQNLNHDAMYWYRQDPGQGLRLIYYSQIVNDFQKGDIAEGYSVSREKKESFPLTVTSAQKNPTAFYLCASSSRLVPYFGPGTRLTVL.

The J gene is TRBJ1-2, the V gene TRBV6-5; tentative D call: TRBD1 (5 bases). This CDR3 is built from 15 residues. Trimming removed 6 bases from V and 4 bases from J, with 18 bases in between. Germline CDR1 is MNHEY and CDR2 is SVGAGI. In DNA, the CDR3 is TGTGCCAGCAGCTCAAGGGCAGGGCCTCTCTATGGCTACACCTTC. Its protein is CASSSRAGPLYGYTF.

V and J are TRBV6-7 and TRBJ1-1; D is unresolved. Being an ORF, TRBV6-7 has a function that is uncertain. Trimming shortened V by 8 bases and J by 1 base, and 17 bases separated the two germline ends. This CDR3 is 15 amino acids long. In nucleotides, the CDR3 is TGTGCCAGCCTCTTAGGAGCCTCTCCGAACACTGAAGCTTTCTTT. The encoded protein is CASLLGASPNTEAFF.

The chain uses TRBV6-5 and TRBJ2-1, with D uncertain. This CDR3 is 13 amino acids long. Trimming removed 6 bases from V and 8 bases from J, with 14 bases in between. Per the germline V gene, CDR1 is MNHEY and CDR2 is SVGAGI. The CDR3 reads CASRLNPRDEQFF. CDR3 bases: TGTGCCAGCAGACTGAACCCGCGAGATGAGCAGTTCTTC.

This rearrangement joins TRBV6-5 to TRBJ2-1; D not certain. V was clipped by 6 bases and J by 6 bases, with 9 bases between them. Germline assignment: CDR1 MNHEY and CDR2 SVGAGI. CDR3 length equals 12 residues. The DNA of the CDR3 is TGTGCCAGCAGCTTCGACTCCAATGAGCAGTTCTTC. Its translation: CASSFDSNEQFF.

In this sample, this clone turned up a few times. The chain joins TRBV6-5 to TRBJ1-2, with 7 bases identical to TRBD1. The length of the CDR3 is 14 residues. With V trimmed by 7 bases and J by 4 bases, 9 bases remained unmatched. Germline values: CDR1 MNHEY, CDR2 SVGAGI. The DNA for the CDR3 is TGTGCCAGCACGGAGACAGGGACCGGCTATGGCTACACCTTC. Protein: CASTETGTGYGYTF.

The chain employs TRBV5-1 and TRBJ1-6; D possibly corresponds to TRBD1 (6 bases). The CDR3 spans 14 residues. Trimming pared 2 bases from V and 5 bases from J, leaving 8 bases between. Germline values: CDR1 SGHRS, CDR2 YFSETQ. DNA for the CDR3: TGCGCCAGCAGCTTCGACAGGAATAATTCACCCCTCCACTTT. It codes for CASSFDRNNSPLHF.

The CDR3 bases are TGCAGCGTTGCCAGTGGCACTGAAGCTTTCTTT. Its translation is CSVASGTEAFF. The J gene is TRBJ1-1, the V gene TRBV29-1, with unresolved D. Germline CDR1 is SQVTM and CDR2 is ANQGSEA. V was clipped by 4 bases and J by 4 bases, with 7 bases between them. This CDR3 is built from 11 residues.

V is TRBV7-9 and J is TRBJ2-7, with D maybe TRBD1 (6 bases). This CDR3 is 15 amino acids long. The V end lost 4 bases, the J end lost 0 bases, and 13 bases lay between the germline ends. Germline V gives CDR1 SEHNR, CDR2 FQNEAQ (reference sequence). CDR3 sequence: CASSWSGGLSYEQYF. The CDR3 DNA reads TGTGCCAGCAGCTGGTCTGGGGGCCTCTCCTACGAGCAGTACTTC.

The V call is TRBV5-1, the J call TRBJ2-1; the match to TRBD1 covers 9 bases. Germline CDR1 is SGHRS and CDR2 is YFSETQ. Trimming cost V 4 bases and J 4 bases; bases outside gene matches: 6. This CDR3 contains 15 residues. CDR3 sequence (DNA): TGCGCCAGCAGCCCCGGACAGGGGACGTACAATGAGCAGTTCTTC. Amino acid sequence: CASSPGQGTYNEQFF.

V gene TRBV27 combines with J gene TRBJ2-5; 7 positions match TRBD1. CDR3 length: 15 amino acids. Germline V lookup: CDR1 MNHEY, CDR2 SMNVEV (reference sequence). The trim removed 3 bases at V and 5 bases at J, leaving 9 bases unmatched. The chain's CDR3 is CASSFTGDWYETQYF. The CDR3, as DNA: TGTGCCAGCAGTTTCACAGGGGATTGGTATGAGACCCAGTACTTC.

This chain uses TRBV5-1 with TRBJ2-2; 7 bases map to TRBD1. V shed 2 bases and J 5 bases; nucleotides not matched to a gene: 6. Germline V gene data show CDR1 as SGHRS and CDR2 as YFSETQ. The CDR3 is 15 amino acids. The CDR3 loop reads CASSLRQGGTGELFF. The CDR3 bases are TGCGCCAGCAGCTTACGACAGGGTGGAACCGGGGAGCTGTTTTTT.

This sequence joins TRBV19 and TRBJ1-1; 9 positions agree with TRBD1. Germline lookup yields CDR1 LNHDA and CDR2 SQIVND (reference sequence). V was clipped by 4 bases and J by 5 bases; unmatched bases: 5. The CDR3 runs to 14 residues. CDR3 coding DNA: TGTGCCAGTAGTACCGGGACAGGGAGGACTGAAGCTTTCTTT. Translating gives CASSTGTGRTEAFF.

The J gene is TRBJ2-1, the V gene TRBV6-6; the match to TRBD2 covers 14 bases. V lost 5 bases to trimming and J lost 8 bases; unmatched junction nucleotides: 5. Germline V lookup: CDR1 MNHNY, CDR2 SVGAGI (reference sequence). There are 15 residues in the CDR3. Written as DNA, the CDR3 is TGTGCCAGCAGTGGACTAGCGGGGGGTGTCTATGAGCAGTTCTTC. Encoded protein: CASSGLAGGVYEQFF.

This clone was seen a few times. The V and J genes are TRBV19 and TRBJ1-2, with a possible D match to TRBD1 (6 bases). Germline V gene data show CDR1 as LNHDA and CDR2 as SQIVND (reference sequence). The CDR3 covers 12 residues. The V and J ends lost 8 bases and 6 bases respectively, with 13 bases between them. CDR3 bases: TGTGCCAGTTTTTTGGGGGGGCATGGCTACACCTTC. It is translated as CASFLGGHGYTF.

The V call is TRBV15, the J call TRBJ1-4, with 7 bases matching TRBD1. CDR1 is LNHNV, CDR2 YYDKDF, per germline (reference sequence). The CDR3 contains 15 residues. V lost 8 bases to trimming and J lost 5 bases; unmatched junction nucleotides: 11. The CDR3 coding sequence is TGTGCCACCCGACCCGCCGGGACAGAGAATGAAAAACTGTTTTTT. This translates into CATRPAGTENEKLFF.

The CDR3 loop reads CASSPEDRSPYGYTF. The DNA for the CDR3 is TGTGCCAGCAGCCCAGAGGACAGGTCCCCCTATGGCTACACCTTC. This chain joins TRBV7-8 and TRBJ1-2; 7 bases agree with TRBD1. This CDR3 is 15 amino acids long. The germline CDR1 and CDR2 sequences are SGHVS and FQNEAQ. V trimming: 5 bases; J trimming: 4 bases; junction bases outside the gene matches: 10.

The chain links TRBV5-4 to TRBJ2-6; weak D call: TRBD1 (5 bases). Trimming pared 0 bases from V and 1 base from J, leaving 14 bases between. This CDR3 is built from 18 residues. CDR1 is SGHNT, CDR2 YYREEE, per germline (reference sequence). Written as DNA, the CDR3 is TGTGCCAGCAGCTTGGGGGGCGCGATGGGATCTGGGGCCAACGTCCTGACTTTC. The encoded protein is CASSLGGAMGSGANVLTF.

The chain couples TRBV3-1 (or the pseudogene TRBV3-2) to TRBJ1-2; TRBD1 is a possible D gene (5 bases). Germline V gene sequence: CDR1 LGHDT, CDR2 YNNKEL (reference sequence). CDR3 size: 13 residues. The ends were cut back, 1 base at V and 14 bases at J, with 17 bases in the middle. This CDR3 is CASSQGQRTRETF. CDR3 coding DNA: TGTGCCAGCAGCCAAGGACAGAGAACCCGGGAGACCTTC.

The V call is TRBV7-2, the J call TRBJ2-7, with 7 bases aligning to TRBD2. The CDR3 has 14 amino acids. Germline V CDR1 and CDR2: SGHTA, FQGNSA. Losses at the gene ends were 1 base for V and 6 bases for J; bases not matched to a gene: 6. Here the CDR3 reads CASSLGRGLGEQYF. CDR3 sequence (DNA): TGTGCCAGCAGCTTAGGGCGAGGACTAGGCGAGCAGTACTTC.

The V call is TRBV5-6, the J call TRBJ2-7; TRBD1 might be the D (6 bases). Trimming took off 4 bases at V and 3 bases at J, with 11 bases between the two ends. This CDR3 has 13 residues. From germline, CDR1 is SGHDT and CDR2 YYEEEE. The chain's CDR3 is CASSPTGDYEQYF. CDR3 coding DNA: TGTGCCAGCAGCCCGACAGGAGACTACGAGCAGTACTTC.

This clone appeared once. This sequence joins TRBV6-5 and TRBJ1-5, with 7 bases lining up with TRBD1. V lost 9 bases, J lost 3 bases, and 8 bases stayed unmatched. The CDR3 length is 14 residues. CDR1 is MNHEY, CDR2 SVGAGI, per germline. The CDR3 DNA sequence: TGTGCCAGTAACCCGACAGGGTCCAATCAGCCCCAGCATTTT. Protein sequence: CASNPTGSNQPQHF.

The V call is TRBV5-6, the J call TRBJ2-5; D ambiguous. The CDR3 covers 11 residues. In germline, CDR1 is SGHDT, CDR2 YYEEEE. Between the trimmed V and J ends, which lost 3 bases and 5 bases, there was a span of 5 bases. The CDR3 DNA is TGTGCCAGCAGCTCAATGGAGACCCAGTACTTC. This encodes CASSSMETQYF.